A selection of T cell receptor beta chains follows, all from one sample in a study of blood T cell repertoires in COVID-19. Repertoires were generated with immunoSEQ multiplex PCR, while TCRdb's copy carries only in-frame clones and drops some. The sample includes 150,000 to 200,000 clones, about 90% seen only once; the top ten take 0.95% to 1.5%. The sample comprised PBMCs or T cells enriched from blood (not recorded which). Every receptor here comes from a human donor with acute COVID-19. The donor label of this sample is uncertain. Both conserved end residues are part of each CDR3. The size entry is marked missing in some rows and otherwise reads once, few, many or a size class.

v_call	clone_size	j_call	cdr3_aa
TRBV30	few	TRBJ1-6	CAWTDRVGSPLHF
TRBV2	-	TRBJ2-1	CASSENSLAANEQFF
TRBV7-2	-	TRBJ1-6	CASSLASGTNSPLHF
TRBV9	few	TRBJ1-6	CASSENGLGSPLHF
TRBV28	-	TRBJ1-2	CASSSPTGGGSVGYTF
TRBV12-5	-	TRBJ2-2	CASGLGQLATGELFF
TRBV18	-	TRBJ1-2	CASSPGRDGYGYTF
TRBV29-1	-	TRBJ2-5	CSVHQGAEETQYF
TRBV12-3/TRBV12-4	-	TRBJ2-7	CASKDSSSYEQYF
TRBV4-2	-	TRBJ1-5	CASSQGSGQSNQPQHF
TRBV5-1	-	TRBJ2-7	CASSPGQEGYEQYF
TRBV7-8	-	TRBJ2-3	CASSLERRRVDTQYF
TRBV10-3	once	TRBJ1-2	CAISVKQGKAYGYTF
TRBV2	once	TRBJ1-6	CASRTKGGNSPLHF
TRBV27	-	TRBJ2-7	CASSLRRAGNYEQYF
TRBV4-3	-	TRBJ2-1	CASSQDLAGGPHEQFF
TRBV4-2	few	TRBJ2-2	CASSQDPSGGAGELFF
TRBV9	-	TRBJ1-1	CASSAGMTTEPNTEAFF
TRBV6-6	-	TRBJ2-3	CASYRDSYSDTQYF
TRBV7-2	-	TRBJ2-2	CASSYGGSLGRRGTGELFF
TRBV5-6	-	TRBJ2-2	CASSLPGTGWDTGELFF
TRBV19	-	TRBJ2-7	CASSRDNSYEQYF
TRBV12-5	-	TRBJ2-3	CASGFLTEQDTQYF
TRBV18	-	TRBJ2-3	CASSVPGGTDTQYF
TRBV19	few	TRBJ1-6	CASSPRAGNLVAAWNNSPLHF
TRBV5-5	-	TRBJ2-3	CASSLDQGAPPTDTQYF
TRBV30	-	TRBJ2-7	CAWSLGQGQYEQYF
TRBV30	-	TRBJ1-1	CAWALGGGTEAFF
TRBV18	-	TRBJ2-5	CASSPLAGGTQETQYF
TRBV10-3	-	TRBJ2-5	CAISGGGAETQYF
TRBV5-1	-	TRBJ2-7	CASSRGAPPNYEQYF
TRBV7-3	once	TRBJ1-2	CASSLTDRGSYTF
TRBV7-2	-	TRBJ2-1	CASSLERSREQFF
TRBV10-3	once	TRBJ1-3	CAIRSGDRAASGNTIYF
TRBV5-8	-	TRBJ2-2	CASSQRGERRGELFF